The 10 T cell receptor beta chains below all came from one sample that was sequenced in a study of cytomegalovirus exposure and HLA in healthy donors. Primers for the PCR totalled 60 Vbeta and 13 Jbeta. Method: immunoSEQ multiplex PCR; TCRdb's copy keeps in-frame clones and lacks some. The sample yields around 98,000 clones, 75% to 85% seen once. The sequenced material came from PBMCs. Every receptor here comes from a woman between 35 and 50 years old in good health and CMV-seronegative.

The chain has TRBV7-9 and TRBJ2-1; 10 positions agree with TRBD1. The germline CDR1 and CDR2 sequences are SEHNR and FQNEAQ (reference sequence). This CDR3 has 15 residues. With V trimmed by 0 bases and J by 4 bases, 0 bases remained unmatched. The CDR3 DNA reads TGTGCCAGCAGCTTAGCGGGACAGGGGTACAATGAGCAGTTCTTC. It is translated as CASSLAGQGYNEQFF.

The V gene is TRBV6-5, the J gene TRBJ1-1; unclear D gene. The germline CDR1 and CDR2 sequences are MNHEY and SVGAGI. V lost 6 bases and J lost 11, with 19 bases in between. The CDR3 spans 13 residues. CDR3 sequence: CASSRSTRITAFF. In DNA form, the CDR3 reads TGTGCCAGCAGCCGCTCGACTCGTATTACTGCTTTCTTT.

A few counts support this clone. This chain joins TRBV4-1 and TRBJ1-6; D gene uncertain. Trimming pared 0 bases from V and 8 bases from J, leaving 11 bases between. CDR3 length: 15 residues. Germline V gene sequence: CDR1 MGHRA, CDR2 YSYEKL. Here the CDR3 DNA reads TGCGCCAGCAGCCAAGATAGGAGGAGTGATTCACCCCTCCACTTT. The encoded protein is CASSQDRRSDSPLHF.

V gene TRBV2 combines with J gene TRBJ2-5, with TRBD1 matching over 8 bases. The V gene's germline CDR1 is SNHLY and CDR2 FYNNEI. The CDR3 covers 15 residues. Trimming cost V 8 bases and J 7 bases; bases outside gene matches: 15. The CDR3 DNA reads TGTGCCAGCCAGCCACTGACAGGGGCAAGCGGGACCCAGTACTTC. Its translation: CASQPLTGASGTQYF.

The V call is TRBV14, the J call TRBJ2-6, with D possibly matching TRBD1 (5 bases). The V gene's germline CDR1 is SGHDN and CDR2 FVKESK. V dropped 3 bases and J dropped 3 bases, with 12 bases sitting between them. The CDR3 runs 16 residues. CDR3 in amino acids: CASSQLQDVGANVLTF. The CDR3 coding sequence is TGTGCCAGCAGCCAGTTACAGGACGTTGGGGCCAACGTCCTGACTTTC.

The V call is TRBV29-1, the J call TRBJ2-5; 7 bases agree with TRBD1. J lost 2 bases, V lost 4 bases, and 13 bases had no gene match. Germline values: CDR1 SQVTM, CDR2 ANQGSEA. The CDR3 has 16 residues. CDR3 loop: CSVGGTVGQRQETQYF. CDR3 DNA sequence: TGCAGCGTTGGGGGGACAGTGGGGCAAAGGCAAGAGACCCAGTACTTC.

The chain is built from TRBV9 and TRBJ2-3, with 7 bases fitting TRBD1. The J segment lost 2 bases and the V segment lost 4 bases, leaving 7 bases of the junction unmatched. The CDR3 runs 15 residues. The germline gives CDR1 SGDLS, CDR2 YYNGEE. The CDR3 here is CASSLRTGDTDTQYF. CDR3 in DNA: TGTGCCAGCAGCCTTAGGACAGGAGACACAGATACGCAGTATTTT.

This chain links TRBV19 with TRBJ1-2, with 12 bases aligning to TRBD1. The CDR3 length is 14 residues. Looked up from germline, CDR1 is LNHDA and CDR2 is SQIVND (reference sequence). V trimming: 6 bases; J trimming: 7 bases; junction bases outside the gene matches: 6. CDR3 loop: CASRRDRGLGGYTF. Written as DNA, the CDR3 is TGTGCCAGTAGACGGGACAGGGGGCTTGGTGGCTACACCTTC.

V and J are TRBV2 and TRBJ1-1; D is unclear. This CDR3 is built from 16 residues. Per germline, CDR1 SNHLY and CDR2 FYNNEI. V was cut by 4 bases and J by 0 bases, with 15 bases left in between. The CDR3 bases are TGTGCCAGCAGTGCCTACGTTCCCCTGATGAACACTGAAGCTTTCTTT. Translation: CASSAYVPLMNTEAFF.

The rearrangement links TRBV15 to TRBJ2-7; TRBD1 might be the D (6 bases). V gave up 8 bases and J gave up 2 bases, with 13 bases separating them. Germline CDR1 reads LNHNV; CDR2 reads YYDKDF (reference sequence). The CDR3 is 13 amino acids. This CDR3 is CATGGHGAYEQYF. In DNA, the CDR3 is TGTGCCACCGGGGGACACGGGGCCTACGAGCAGTACTTC.